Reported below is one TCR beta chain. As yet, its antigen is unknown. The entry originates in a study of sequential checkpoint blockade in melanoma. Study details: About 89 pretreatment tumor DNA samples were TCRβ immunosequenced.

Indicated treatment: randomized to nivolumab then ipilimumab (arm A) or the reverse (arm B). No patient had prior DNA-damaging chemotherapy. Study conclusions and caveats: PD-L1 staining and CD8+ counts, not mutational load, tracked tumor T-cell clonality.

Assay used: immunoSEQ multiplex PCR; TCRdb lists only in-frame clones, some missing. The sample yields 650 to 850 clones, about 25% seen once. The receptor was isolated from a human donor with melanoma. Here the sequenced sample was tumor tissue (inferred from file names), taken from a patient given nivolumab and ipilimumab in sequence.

The CDR3 is CASSPGGETFYEQYF. As DNA, the CDR3 is TGTGCCAGCTCACCGGGGGGGGAAACCTTCTACGAGCAGTACTTC. The chain joins TRBV18 to TRBJ2-7, with 7 bases identical to TRBD2. CDR3 size: 15 residues. Germline V gives CDR1 KGHSH, CDR2 LQKENI. After removal of 3 bases from V and 3 bases from J, the junction contained 8 bases not matched to a gene.